This is a list of T cell receptor beta chains from one sample in a study of chemoradiotherapy in HPV16-positive cancers. Profiled with immunoSEQ multiplex PCR; TCRdb holds only in-frame clones, not every one. The sample comprises 12,000 or so clones, more than 70% of which are singletons, and approximately 2% rests with the top ten. This sample was gathered from a patient who underwent chemoradiotherapy. The receptors come from a human donor with HPV-associated anogenital cancer. The CDR3 runs from the conserved cysteine through the conserved F or W. The order of the fields is V gene, J gene, clone size, D gene, CDR3 DNA, CDR3 protein. A D gene is named only where the DNA matches it firmly. Clone size appears in some rows only: once, few, many, or a class for an expanded clone.

>TRBV11-3|TRBJ1-1|NA|TRBD1
TGTGCCAGCAGCTTAGATCCCTGGAGCGGACAGGGAATTGAAGCTTTCTTT
CASSLDPWSGQGIEAFF
>TRBV19|TRBJ1-2|NA|TRBD1
TGTGCCAGTAGCCCCGGGGACAGGGGTGGCTACACCTTC
CASSPGDRGGYTF
>TRBV18|TRBJ1-2|once|TRBD1
TGTGCCAGCTCACAAACACGACAGGGAGCATACGATGGCTACACCTTC
CASSQTRQGAYDGYTF
>TRBV9|TRBJ2-3|NA|TRBD2
TGTGCCAGCAGCCAAGGGACTAGCGGGGGGGCTAGGCCGCAGTATTTT
CASSQGTSGGARPQYF
>TRBV11-3|TRBJ1-1|NA|NA
TGTGCCAGCAGCTTAGCAAGGAGGGACGTCGCTTTCTTT
CASSLARRDVAFF
>TRBV15|TRBJ1-5|NA|NA
TGTGCCACCAGCAGGTCAACCAATCAGCCCCAGCATTTT
CATSRSTNQPQHF
>TRBV7-8|TRBJ1-2|NA|NA
TGTGCCAGCAGCTTAGAATTGGGAGATAAGGATGGCTACACCTTC
CASSLELGDKDGYTF
>TRBV29-1|TRBJ2-7|NA|NA
TGCAGCGTTGAACGGGGGACGGAGCAGTACTTC
CSVERGTEQYF
>TRBV6-1|TRBJ1-1|once|NA
TGTGCCAGCAGCGCAAAGTGGGACACTGAAGCTTTCTTT
CASSAKWDTEAFF
>TRBV4-1|TRBJ2-2|NA|NA
TGCGCCAGCAGCCAATATTTATTGGCCGGGGAGCTGTTTTTT
CASSQYLLAGELFF
>TRBV7-8|TRBJ1-2|NA|NA
TGTGCCAGCAGTCTCGTTTCTGGTGGCTACACCTTC
CASSLVSGGYTF
>TRBV30|TRBJ2-3|NA|TRBD2
TGTGCCTGGAGTCAGGTAGCGGGGGGCACAGATACGCAGTATTTT
CAWSQVAGGTDTQYF
>TRBV4-3|TRBJ1-2|NA|NA
TGCGCCAGCAGCCAAGCGTTGGGTGGGGGAGGCTATGGCTACACCTTC
CASSQALGGGGYGYTF
>TRBV25-1|TRBJ1-4|NA|NA
TGTGCCAGCAGTGACAGGGGAGATGAAAAACTGTTTTTT
CASSDRGDEKLFF
>TRBV5-1|TRBJ2-7|NA|NA
TGCGCCAGCTACCCCTCCCCCGGGACGGGGAACTACGAGCAGTACTTC
CASYPSPGTGNYEQYF
>TRBV19|TRBJ1-5|NA|NA
TGTGCCAGTAGTGTGCCGTCTGGTGGGAGCAATCAGCCCCAGCATTTT
CASSVPSGGSNQPQHF